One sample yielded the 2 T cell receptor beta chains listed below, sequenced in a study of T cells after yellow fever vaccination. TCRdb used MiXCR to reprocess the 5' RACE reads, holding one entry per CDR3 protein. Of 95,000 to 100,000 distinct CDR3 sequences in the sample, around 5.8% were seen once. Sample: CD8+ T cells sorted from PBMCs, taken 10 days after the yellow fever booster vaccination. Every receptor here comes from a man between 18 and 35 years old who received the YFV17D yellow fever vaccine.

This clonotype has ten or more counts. The CDR3 protein is CASSLGTGIETQYF. In DNA, the CDR3 is TGTGCCAGCAGTTTAGGGACGGGTATAGAGACCCAGTACTTC. V gene TRBV12-3 or TRBV12-4 combines with J gene TRBJ2-5; D uncertain. This CDR3 is 14 amino acids long. Trimming pared 1 base from V and 4 bases from J, leaving 10 bases between.

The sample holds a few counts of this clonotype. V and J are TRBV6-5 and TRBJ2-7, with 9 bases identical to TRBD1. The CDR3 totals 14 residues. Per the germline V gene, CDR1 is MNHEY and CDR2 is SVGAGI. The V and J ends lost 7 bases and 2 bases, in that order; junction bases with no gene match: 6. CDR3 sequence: CASKPGQGPYEQYF. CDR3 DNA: TGTGCCAGCAAACCGGGACAGGGTCCCTACGAGCAGTACTTC.